This TCR beta chain was observed in a study of shared clonotypes between healthy human individuals. Study-level information: Those who served as donors were a couple of women and three men between the ages of 18 and 49. General study points: Clonotypes not shared had lower generation probabilities than those common to all four donors.

The data were produced by immunoSEQ multiplex PCR, yet TCRdb's version contains in-frame clones alone and is incomplete. Of 2 million to 2.5 million clones in the sample, roughly 95% were seen once. About this clone: Its antigen remains unidentified. At the DNA level, this CDR3 is encoded by other sequences in the same sample as well.

Germline CDR1 is KGHSH and CDR2 is LQKENI. V was shortened by 2 bases and J by 2 bases, with 4 bases between the two germline ends. CDR3 length: 12 amino acids. The sequenced sample was naive CD4+ T cells sorted from blood. Subset: CD45RA+ positively selected. The TCR originated in a man aged 18-30 years in good health. This rearrangement joins TRBV18 to TRBJ2-7; D is undetermined. The CDR3 region is CASSPVPYEQYF. As DNA, the CDR3 is TGTGCCAGCTCACCAGTTCCCTACGAGCAGTACTTC.